Listed below are T cell receptor beta chains from one sample, sequenced in a study of Graves' ophthalmopathy and Graves' hyperthyroidism. TCRdb re-derived calls from the multiplex PCR reads in MiXCR, one entry per CDR3 protein. This sample has over 650,000 distinct CDR3 sequences; roughly 39% occur once, and the top ten carry 3% to 3.5%. The sample taken for sequencing was peripheral blood. All receptors derive from an adult man with Graves' ophthalmopathy. The CDR3 runs from the conserved cysteine through the conserved F or W. D genes are given only for firm matches. Size is omitted from some rows. Given values are once, few, many or a class for expanded clones.

CDR3 protein	CDR3 DNA	V gene	J gene	D gene	clone size
CSLQSSYNSPLHF	TGCAGCTTACAAAGCTCCTATAATTCACCCCTCCACTTT	TRBV29-1	TRBJ1-6	NA	few
CASRRQGAGNSPLHF	TGTGCCAGCAGGCGACAGGGGGCTGGTAATTCACCCCTCCACTTT	TRBV6-1	TRBJ1-6	TRBD1	NA
CASSPPRESSPLHF	TGTGCCAGCAGCCCCCCCCGGGAAAGTTCACCCCTCCACTTT	TRBV7-3	TRBJ1-6	NA	few
CASSPGGGPGNTIYF	TGTGCCAGCAGCCCAGGGGGGGGGCCTGGAAACACCATATATTTT	TRBV7-4	TRBJ1-3	TRBD1	few
CASSSETGDNQPQHF	TGTGCCAGCTCATCCGAGACAGGGGACAATCAGCCCCAGCATTTT	TRBV12-3/TRBV12-4	TRBJ1-5	TRBD1	NA
CASSVVPGGETQYF	TGTGCCAGCAGCGTAGTTCCGGGGGGGGAGACCCAGTACTTC	TRBV9	TRBJ2-5	TRBD2	many
CASSLVPLAGGNEQFF	TGTGCCAGCAGCTTAGTCCCCCTAGCGGGAGGCAATGAGCAGTTCTTC	TRBV2	TRBJ2-1	TRBD2	NA
CASSGAEAFF	TGTGCCAGCTCAGGGGCTGAAGCTTTCTTT	TRBV7-9	TRBJ1-1	NA	many
CASSPPTGTGYGYTF	TGCGCCAGCAGCCCACCGACAGGTACTGGGTATGGCTACACCTTC	TRBV4-1	TRBJ1-2	NA	NA
CASGGLAGNTGELLF	TGTGCCAGCGGTGGTCTAGCGGGAAACACCGGGGAGCTGCTTTTT	TRBV7-9	TRBJ2-2	TRBD2	NA
CASSLEQGMDGYTF	TGTGCCAGCAGCTTAGAGCAGGGGATGGATGGCTACACCTTC	TRBV7-9	TRBJ1-2	NA	many
CSARGTLADLGYEQYF	TGCAGTGCTAGAGGGACTCTAGCGGACCTCGGGTACGAGCAGTACTTC	TRBV20-1	TRBJ2-7	TRBD2	many
CGSSLVVGELQYF	TGTGGCAGCAGCTTAGTAGTCGGGGAGCTGCAGTACTTC	TRBV7-9	TRBJ2-7	NA	NA
CASLFGTNEKLFF	TGTGCCAGCCTCTTCGGGACGAATGAAAAACTGTTTTTT	TRBV25-1	TRBJ1-4	NA	NA
CSAQPLTRGLIREQYF	TGCAGTGCCCAGCCCCTGACTAGGGGTCTCATACGCGAGCAGTACTTC	TRBV20-1	TRBJ2-7	NA	few
CASSSRLAENYEQYF	TGTGCCAGCAGCTCCCGGCTAGCGGAGAACTACGAGCAGTACTTC	TRBV7-9	TRBJ2-7	TRBD2	many
CASRVGWGSGANVLTF	TGTGCCAGTCGGGTCGGGTGGGGCTCTGGGGCCAACGTCCTGACTTTC	TRBV19	TRBJ2-6	NA	NA
CATLGRGNTEAFF	TGTGCCACACTAGGCCGGGGGAACACTGAAGCTTTCTTT	TRBV3-1	TRBJ1-1	NA	NA
CASSPGTGVGKLFF	TGCGCCAGCAGCCCAGGGACAGGCGTCGGTAAACTGTTTTTT	TRBV5-1	TRBJ1-4	TRBD1	many
CASSQAFDGSHEQYF	TGCGCCAGCAGCCAAGCATTCGACGGGAGTCACGAGCAGTACTTC	TRBV4-1	TRBJ2-7	NA	few
CATSTLEQGNTGELFF	TGTGCCACCAGCACCCTAGAACAGGGGAATACCGGGGAGCTGTTTTTT	TRBV15	TRBJ2-2	TRBD1	NA
CASKTGGGTDTQYF	TGTGCCAGCAAGACAGGGGGCGGCACAGATACGCAGTATTTT	TRBV2	TRBJ2-3	TRBD1	many
CAISGDREGREQYF	TGTGCCATCAGTGGGGACAGGGAAGGTAGGGAGCAGTACTTC	TRBV10-3	TRBJ2-7	TRBD1	NA
CASSLAYREQGLNYEQYF	TGTGCCAGCAGCTTAGCCTATCGGGAACAGGGGTTAAACTACGAGCAGTACTTC	TRBV7-9	TRBJ2-7	TRBD1	many
CASSQQGAQTQYF	TGTGCCAGCAGTCAACAGGGGGCGCAGACCCAGTACTTC	TRBV27	TRBJ2-5	TRBD1	NA
CASSERQGVYEQYF	TGTGCCAGCAGTGAAAGACAGGGGGTATACGAGCAGTACTTC	TRBV2	TRBJ2-7	TRBD1	few
CASNLHRGPDEQYF	TGTGCCAGCAACTTACACAGAGGGCCTGACGAGCAGTACTTC	TRBV4-2	TRBJ2-7	NA	NA
CASSLDGGYNSPLHF	TGTGCCAGCAGCTTAGATGGGGGATATAATTCACCCCTCCACTTT	TRBV7-2	TRBJ1-6	NA	many
CASSESHSTGELFF	TGTGCCAGCAGTGAATCACACAGCACCGGGGAGCTGTTTTTT	TRBV2	TRBJ2-2	NA	NA